This T cell receptor beta chain emerged from a study of blood T cell repertoires in COVID-19 (dated by TCRdb to about 2020). In terms of the full investigation: The collaborator samples originated in the United States, Italy and Spain and spanned the acute and convalescent phases of COVID-19. A freely available public database, intended as a resource for researchers studying the immune response to SARS-CoV-2, is where the repertoires were released. The sample metadata nearly always contained a de-identified subject ID, COVID-19 status, age in years and sex. Subjects who had been exposed to COVID-19, were actively infected with it, or had recovered from it provided the deeply sampled blood TCRbeta repertoires that made up the dataset. Samples came from the ongoing ImmuneRACE study (first 160 participants) plus 1,254 subjects from 6 global collaborators. Where available, HLA class I and class II types were obtained from metadata supplied by the sample provider rather than from assay-based typing. The material from the prospective study consisted of cDNA or gDNA derived from T cells, B-cell-depleted T cells, or PBMCs. Study-wide conclusions, independent of this receptor: Clinical and demographic metadata were provided uncurated, with the amount varying by source and participant.

The CDR3, from cysteine to phenylalanine, totals 18 residues. CDR3 DNA only is kept here, 54 bases in frame from base 1. The germline V gene provides CDR1 KGHSH and CDR2 LQKENI. Compared with germline, V lacks 4 bases and J lacks 1 base; bases without a gene match: 11. Each collaborating institution followed its own protocols to collect whole blood in K2EDTA tubes. For TCRbeta analysis, collaborator samples were shipped as frozen whole blood, as isolated PBMCs, or as DNA extracted from either sample type. TCRbeta CDR3 regions were amplified from genomic DNA using the immunoSEQ Assay, a bias-controlled multiplex PCR. The authors' analysis ran thus. The number of nucleated cells in each sample was estimated from the amplification of reference gene primers within the assay. To quantify the absolute abundance of each unique TCRbeta CDR3 rearrangement, sequence reads were collapsed and filtered. For each sample, productive Simpson clonality was calculated as the square root of Simpson's diversity index across productive rearrangements. Imported from immuneACCESS, the table was reduced by TCRdb to in-frame sequences with V and J called. These copies leave out some clones; in studies compared against another copy, an unresolved V gene accounts for under half, and the cause of the remainder is not known. That table gives V, J and clone size, and the DNA gave D and trimming. For this sample there are about 210,000 clones; 83% appear just once. The ten largest clones represent 2% to 3% of the sample.

Points on this clone: This clone's antigen is unknown. No much larger clone exists at a distance of one base, and base qualities are not known.

The chain employs TRBV18 and TRBJ2-5; 11 bases in the middle match TRBD2. The TCR comes from a woman aged 40-49 years with active or convalescent COVID-19. Material: peripheral blood. The CDR3 protein: CASSRQLAGESPQETQYF. Here is the DNA: TGTGCCAGCTCACGGCAACTAGCGGGGGAGTCTCCCCAAGAGACCCAGTACTTC.